This T cell receptor beta chain was captured in a study of cytomegalovirus exposure and HLA in healthy donors. Study-wide results and limits: TCR beta V- and J-gene trimming, according to a later analysis, was linked to a missense DCLRE1C variant. Donor immune exposure was known only as CMV serostatus.

Trimming shortened V by 7 bases and J by 4 bases, and 13 bases separated the two germline ends. Germline CDR1 and CDR2: LNHDA and SQIVND (reference sequence). CDR3 size: 13 residues. PCR amplification relied on 60 Vbeta primers (plus 13 Jbeta primers). Assay used: immunoSEQ multiplex PCR; TCRdb lists only in-frame clones, some missing. The sample carries about 200,000 clones, around 83% recorded once. As to this clone: Its target is not known.

Everyone who donated was a healthy bone marrow donor. V and J are TRBV19 and TRBJ1-1; D possibly corresponds to TRBD1 (6 bases). The TCR originated in a woman between 18 and 29 years old in good health and CMV-seronegative. The sample was PBMCs. The CDR3 nucleotides are TGTGCCAGTATTAAACAGGGAATCACTGAAGCTTTCTTT. It codes for CASIKQGITEAFF.